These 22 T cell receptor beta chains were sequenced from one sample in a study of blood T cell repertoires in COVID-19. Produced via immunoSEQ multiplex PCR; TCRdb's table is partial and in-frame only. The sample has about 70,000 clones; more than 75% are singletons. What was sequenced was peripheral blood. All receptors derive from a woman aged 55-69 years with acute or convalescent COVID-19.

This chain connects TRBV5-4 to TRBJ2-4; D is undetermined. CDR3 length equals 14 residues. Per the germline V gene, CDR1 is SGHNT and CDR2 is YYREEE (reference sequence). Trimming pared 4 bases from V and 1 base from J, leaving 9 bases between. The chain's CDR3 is CASSPTGAKNIQYF. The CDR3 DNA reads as TGTGCCAGCAGCCCCACCGGGGCCAAAAACATTCAGTACTTC. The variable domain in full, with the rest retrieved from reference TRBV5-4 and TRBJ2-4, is ETGVTQSPTHLIKTRGQQVTLRCSSQSGHNTVSWYQQALGQGPQFIFQYYREEENGRGNFPPRFSGLQFPNYSSELNVNALELDDSALYLCASSPTGAKNIQYFGAGTRLSVL.

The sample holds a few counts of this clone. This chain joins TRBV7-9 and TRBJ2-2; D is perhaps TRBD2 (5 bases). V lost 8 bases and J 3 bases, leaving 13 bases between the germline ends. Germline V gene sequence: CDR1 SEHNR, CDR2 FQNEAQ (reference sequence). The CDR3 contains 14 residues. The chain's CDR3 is CASGLQMDTGELFF. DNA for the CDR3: TGTGCCAGCGGACTTCAGATGGACACCGGGGAGCTGTTTTTT. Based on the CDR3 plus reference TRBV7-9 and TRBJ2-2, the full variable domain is DTGVSQNPRHKITKRGQNVTFRCDPISEHNRLYWYRQTLGQGPEFLTYFQNEAQLEKSRLLSDRFSAERPKGSFSTLEIQRTEQGDSAMYLCASGLQMDTGELFFGEGSRLTVL.

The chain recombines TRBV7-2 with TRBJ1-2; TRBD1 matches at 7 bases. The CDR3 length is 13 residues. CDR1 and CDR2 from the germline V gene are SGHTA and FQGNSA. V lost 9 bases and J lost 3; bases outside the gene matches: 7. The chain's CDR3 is CARRGGNDYGYTF. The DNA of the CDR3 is TGTGCCAGAAGAGGGGGCAATGACTATGGCTACACCTTC.

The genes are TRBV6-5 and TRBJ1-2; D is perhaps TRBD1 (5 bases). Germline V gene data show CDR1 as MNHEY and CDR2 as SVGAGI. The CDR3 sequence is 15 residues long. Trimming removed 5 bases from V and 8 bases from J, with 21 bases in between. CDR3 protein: CASSRGTLQDEGYTF. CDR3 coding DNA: TGTGCCAGCAGTCGGGGGACCCTCCAGGATGAGGGCTACACCTTC.

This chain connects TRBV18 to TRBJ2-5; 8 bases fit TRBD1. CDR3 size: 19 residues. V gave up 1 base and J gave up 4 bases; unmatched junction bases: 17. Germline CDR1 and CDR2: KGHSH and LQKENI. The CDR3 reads CASSPRETGEKEERETQYF. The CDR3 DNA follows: TGTGCCAGCTCACCACGAGAGACAGGGGAGAAGGAGGAGCGAGAGACCCAGTACTTC.

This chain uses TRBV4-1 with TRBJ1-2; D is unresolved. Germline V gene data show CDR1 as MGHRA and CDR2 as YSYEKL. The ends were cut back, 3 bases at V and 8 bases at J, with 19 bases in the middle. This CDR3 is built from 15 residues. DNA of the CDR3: TGCGCCAGCAGCCAGAACCCCGCGACATGGTTGGGCTACACCTTC. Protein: CASSQNPATWLGYTF.

CDR3 loop: CASSRPGLVHNEQFF. CDR3 in DNA: TGTGCCAGCAGTCGCCCGGGACTAGTCCACAATGAGCAGTTCTTC. The gene calls are TRBV6-5 and TRBJ2-1, with TRBD2 matching 8 bases. The CDR3 is made up of 15 amino acids. V was clipped by 5 bases and J by 5 bases; unmatched bases: 8. CDR1 MNHEY and CDR2 SVGAGI come from the germline V gene.

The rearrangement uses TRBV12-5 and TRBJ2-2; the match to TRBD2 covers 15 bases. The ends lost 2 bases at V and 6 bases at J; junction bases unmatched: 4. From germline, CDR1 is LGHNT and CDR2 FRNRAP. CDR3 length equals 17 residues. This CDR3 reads CASGLPGLAGGAGELFF. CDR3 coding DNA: TGTGCTAGTGGTTTGCCGGGACTAGCGGGGGGAGCCGGGGAGCTGTTTTTT.

The CDR3 loop reads CASSEPGLSYEQYF. The CDR3 bases are TGTGCCAGCAGTGAGCCAGGACTATCCTACGAGCAGTACTTC. The genes are TRBV6-1 and TRBJ2-7; D might be TRBD2 (6 bases). The CDR3 runs to 14 residues. V lost 3 bases, J lost 1 base, and 10 bases lay in between. Germline V lookup: CDR1 MNHNS, CDR2 SASEGT.

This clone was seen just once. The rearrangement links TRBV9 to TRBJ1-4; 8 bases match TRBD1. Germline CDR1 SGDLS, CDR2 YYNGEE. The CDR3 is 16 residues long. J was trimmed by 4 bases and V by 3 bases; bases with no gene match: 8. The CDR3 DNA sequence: TGTGCCAGCAGCGCGGGACAGGCCCTGTATAATGAAAAACTGTTTTTT. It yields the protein CASSAGQALYNEKLFF.

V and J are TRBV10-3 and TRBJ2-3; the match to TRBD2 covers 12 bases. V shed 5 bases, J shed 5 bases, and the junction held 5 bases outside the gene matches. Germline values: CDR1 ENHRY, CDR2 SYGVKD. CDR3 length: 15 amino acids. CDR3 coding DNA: TGTGCCATCAGTCAGACTAGCGGGGGAGGAGATACGCAGTATTTT. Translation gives CAISQTSGGGDTQYF.

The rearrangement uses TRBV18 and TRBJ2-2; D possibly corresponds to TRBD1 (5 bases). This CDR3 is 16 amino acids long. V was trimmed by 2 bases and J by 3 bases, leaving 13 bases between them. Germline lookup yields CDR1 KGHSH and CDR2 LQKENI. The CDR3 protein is CASSPTRASYTGELFF. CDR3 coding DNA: TGTGCCAGCTCACCAACCAGGGCTTCTTACACCGGGGAGCTGTTTTTT.

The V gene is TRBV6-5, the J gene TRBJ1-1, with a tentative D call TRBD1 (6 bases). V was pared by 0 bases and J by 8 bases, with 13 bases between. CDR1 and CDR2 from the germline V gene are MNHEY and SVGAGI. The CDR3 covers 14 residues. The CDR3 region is CASSYSRGGLEAFF. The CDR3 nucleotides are TGTGCCAGCAGTTACTCCAGGGGAGGGCTAGAAGCTTTCTTT.

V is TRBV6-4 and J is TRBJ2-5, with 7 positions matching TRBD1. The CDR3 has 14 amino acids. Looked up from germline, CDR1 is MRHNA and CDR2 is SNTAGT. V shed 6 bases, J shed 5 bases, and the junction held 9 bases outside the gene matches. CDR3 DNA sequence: TGTGCCAGCAGGGCAACAGGGGTCTGGGAGACCCAGTACTTC. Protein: CASRATGVWETQYF.

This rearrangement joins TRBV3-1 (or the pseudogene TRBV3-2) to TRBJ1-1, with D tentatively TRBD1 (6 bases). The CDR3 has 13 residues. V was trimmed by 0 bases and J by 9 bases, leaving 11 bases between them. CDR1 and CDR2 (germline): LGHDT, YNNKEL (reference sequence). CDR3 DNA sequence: TGTGCCAGCAGCCAAGATAATGACAGGCAAGCTTTCTTT. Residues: CASSQDNDRQAFF.

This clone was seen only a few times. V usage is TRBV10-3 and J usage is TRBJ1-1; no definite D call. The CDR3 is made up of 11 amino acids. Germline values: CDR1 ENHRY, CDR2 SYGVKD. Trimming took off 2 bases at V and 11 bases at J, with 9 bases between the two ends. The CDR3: CAISEEQKAFF. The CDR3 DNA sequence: TGTGCCATCAGTGAGGAACAGAAGGCTTTCTTT.

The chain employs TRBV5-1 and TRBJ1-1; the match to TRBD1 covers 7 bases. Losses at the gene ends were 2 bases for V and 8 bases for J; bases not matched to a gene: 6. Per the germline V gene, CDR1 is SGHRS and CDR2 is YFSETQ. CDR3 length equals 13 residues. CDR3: CASSFGQDREAFF. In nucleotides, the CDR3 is TGCGCCAGCAGCTTCGGACAGGACAGGGAAGCTTTCTTT.

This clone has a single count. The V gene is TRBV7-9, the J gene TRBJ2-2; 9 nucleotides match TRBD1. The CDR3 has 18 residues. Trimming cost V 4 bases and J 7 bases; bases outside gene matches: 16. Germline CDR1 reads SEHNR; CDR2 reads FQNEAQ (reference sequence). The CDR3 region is CASSSDRGKPGVSGELFF. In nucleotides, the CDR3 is TGTGCCAGCAGCTCGGACAGGGGAAAGCCGGGCGTTAGCGGGGAGCTGTTTTTT.

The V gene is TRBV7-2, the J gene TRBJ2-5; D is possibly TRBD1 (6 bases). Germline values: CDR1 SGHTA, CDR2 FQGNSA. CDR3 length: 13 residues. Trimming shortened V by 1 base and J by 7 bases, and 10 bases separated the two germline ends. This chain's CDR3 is CASSLGGPGTQYF. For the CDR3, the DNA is TGTGCCAGCAGCTTAGGGGGGCCTGGGACCCAGTACTTC.

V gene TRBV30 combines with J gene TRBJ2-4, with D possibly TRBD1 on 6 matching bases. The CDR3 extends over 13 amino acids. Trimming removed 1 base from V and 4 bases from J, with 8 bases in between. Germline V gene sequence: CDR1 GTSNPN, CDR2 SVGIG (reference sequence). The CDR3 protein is CAWSETGKNIQYF. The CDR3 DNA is TGTGCCTGGAGTGAAACAGGGAAAAACATTCAGTACTTC. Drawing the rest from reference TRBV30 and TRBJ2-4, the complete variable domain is SQTIHQWPATLVQPVGSPLSLECTVEGTSNPNLYWYRQAAGRGLQLLFYSVGIGQISSEVPQNLSASRPQDRQFILSSKKLLLSDSGFYLCAWSETGKNIQYFGAGTRLSVL.

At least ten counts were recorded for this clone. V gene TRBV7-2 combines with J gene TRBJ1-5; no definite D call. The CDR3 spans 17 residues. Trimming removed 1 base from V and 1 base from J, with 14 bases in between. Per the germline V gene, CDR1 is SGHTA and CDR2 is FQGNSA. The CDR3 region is CASSLEFGIASNQPQHF. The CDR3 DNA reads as TGTGCCAGCAGCTTAGAATTTGGTATAGCAAGCAATCAGCCCCAGCATTTT.

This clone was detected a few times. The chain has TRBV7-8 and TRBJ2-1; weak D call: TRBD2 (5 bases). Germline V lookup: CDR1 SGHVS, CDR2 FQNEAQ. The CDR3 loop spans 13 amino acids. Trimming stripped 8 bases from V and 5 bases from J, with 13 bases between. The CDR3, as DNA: TGTGCCAGCTCCGCGGGCCTGGACAATGAGCAGTTCTTC. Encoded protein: CASSAGLDNEQFF. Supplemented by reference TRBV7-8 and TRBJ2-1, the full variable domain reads GAGVSQSPRYKVAKRGQDVALRCDPISGHVSLFWYQQALGQGPEFLTYFQNEAQLDKSGLPSDRFFAERPEGSVSTLKIQRTQQEDSAVYLCASSAGLDNEQFFGPGTRLTVL.